This TCR beta chain was profiled in a study of blood T cell repertoires in COVID-19. On the study more broadly: Samples came from the United States, Italy and Spain, spanning acute and convalescent COVID-19. T cells, B-cell-depleted T cells, or PBMCs supplied cDNA or gDNA.

This table comes from immunoSEQ multiplex PCR, and its TCRdb copy is limited to in-frame clones, with some not included. The sample holds more than 250,000 clones, about 89% seen once. The clonotype comes from a man between 18 and 35 years old who had recovered from COVID-19. The sample comprised peripheral blood.

CDR3 coding DNA: TGTGCCAGCAGCTCCCAGACCGGACGGGGGAACACTGAAGCTTTCTTT. Encoded protein: CASSSQTGRGNTEAFF. The chain has TRBV7-3 and TRBJ1-1, with D hard to call. The V end was cut by 4 bases, the J end by 1 base, with 16 bases between. This CDR3 contains 16 residues. Germline V lookup: CDR1 SGHTA, CDR2 FQGTGA.